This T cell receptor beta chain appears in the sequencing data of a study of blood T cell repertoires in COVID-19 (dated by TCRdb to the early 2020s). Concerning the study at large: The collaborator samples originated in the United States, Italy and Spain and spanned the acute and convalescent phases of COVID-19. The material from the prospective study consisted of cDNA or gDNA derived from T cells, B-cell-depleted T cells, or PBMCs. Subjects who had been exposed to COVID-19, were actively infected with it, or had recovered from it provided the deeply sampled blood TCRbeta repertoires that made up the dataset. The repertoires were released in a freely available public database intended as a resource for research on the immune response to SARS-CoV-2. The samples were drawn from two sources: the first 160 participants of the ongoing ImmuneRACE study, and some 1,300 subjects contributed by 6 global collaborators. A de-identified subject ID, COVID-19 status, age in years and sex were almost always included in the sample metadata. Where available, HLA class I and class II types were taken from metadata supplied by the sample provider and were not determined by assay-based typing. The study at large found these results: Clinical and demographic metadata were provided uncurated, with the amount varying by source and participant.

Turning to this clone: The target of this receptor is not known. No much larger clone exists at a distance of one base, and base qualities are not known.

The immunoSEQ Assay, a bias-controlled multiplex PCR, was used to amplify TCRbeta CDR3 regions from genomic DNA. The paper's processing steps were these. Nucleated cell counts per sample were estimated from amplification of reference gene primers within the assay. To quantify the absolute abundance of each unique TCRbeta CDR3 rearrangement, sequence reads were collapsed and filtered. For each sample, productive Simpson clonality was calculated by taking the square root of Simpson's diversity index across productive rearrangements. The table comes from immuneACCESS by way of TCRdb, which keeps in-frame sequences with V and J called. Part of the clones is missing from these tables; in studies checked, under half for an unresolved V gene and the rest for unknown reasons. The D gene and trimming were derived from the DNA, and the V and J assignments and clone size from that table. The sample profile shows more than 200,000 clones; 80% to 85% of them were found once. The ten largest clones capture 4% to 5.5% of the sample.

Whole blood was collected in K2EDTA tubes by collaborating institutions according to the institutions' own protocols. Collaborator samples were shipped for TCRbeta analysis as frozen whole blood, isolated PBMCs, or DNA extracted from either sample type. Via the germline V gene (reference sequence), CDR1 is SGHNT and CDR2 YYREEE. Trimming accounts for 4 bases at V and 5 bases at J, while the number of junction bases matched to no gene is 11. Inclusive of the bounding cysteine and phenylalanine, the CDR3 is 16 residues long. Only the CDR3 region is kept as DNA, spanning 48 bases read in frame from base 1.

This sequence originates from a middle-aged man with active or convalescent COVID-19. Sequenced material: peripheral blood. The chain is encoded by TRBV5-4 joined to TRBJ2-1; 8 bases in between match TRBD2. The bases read TGTGCCAGCAGCCGGGGTGGATTAGCGGGACACAATGAGCAGTTCTTC. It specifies CASSRGGLAGHNEQFF.